The present T cell receptor beta chain was sequenced within a study of CD8 T cells in ankylosing spondylitis. General study results and limits: Eight highly homologous variants formed a TCR beta motif that appeared characteristic of ankylosing spondylitis blood.

The germline V gene has CDR1 LGHNA and CDR2 YNFKEQ. This CDR3 comprises 14 residues. V lost 0 bases and J 7 bases, leaving 10 bases between the germline ends. Comment on this clonotype: Antigen specificity is unknown.

For TCR beta, libraries came from quantitative 5'-RACE with molecular barcodes. TCRdb ran MiXCR on the 5' RACE reads and lists one entry per CDR3 protein. The sample contains 670,000 or so distinct CDR3 sequences, about 20% of which appear only once. Sample: blood, either unsorted or a sorted T cell fraction (not recorded which). This sequence joins TRBV4-2 and TRBJ2-1; possibly TRBD1 for D (7 bases). This sequence was found in a male donor with ankylosing spondylitis. The CDR3 nucleotides are TGTGCCAGCAGCCAAGACCCAGGGGGGAATGAGCAGTTCTTC. It translates to CASSQDPGGNEQFF.